This T cell receptor (beta chain) emerged from a study of patients and donors after allogeneic stem cell transplantation. MiXCR, run by TCRdb on the RT-PCR reads, gives a single entry per CDR3 protein. The sample has 150,000 to 200,000 distinct CDR3 sequences; roughly 30% are singletons. Germline-derived CDR1 and CDR2 are SGHTA and FQGTGA. Trimming stripped 1 base from V and 4 bases from J, with 11 bases between. The length of the CDR3 is 15 residues. This clonotype occurred many times. This receptor was obtained from a human donor who was either an allogeneic HSCT recipient or a stem cell or donor lymphocyte infusion donor (not recorded which). It is not recorded whose cells these are; they may come from a transplant donor. The sequencing input was blood, either unsorted or a sorted T cell fraction (not recorded which). The chain is built from TRBV7-3 and TRBJ1-5; D not certain. This CDR3 is CASSLKGDPNQPQHF. CDR3 bases: TGTGCCAGCAGCTTAAAGGGAGACCCTAATCAGCCCCAGCATTTT.